This T cell receptor (beta chain) was identified in a study of CD8 T cells in Susac syndrome. Random hexamers were used to reverse transcribe an amount of roughly 0.5 to 1 ug RNA. TCRdb reprocessed the immunoSEQ multiplex PCR reads via MiXCR and lists one record per CDR3 protein. The sample contains under 200,000 distinct CDR3 sequences, around nine tenths of which appear only once. Germline V CDR1 and CDR2: KGHSH, LQKENI. The V gene lost 4 bases and the J gene lost 4 bases, with 9 bases spanning the gap. The CDR3 has 13 amino acids. The rearrangement uses TRBV18 and TRBJ2-3; D is undetermined. The source of this sequence is a human donor with Susac syndrome. The sample was CD4+ T cells from PBMCs. This CDR3 reads CASSRGPPDTQYF. CDR3 bases: TGTGCCAGCTCACGAGGACCCCCAGATACGCAGTATTTT.